This TCR beta chain came from a study of cytomegalovirus exposure and HLA in healthy donors. Researchers ran the PCR with 60 Vbeta and 13 Jbeta primers. Sequencing used immunoSEQ multiplex PCR; TCRdb keeps in-frame clones, though not all of them. The sample lists roughly 200,000 clones; 80% to 90% were seen once. Donors in the study were healthy people who gave bone marrow. Donors sampled were nominally healthy, though unrecorded immune exposures were likely. V shed 0 bases and J 4 bases; nucleotides not matched to a gene: 5. The CDR3 runs to 15 residues. Germline loops: CDR1 SGHRS, CDR2 YFSETQ. The table lists this clone with a count of one. Antigen unknown. Overall study results and limits: No immune exposure information besides CMV serostatus was available. Among the sequence variants, a highly shared cluster was likely an artifact of sequencing.

J is TRBJ2-7 and V is TRBV5-1; 9 nucleotides align to TRBD2. The sequencing sample was made of PBMCs. This receptor was identified in a woman between 18 and 29 years old in good health and CMV-seronegative. The CDR3 DNA sequence: TGCGCCAGCAGCTTGGTTAGCGGGAGACGATACGAGCAGTACTTC. Translated, it gives CASSLVSGRRYEQYF.